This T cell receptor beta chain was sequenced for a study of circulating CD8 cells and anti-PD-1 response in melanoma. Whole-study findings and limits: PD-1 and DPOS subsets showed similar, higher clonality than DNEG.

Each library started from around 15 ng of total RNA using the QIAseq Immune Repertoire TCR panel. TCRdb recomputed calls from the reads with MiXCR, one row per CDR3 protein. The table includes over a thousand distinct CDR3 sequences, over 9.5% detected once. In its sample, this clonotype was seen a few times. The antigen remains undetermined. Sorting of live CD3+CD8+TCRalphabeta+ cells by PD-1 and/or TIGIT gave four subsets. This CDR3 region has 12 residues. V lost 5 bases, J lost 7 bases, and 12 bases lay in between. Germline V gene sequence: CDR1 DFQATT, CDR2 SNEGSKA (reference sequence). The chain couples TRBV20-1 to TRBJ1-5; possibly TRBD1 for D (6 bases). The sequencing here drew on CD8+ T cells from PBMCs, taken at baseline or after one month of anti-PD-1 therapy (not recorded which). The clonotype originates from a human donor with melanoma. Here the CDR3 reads CSAAGEWQPQHF. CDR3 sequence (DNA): TGCAGTGCTGCAGGGGAATGGCAGCCCCAGCATTTT.